Listed below are T cell receptor beta chains from one sample, sequenced in a study of T cells in Graves' hyperthyroidism and ophthalmopathy. TCRdb passed the multiplex PCR reads through MiXCR, listing each CDR3 protein once. Among more than 500,000 distinct CDR3 sequences, under 60% were seen once, and the ten largest hold around 20%. The specimen was peripheral blood or thyroid tissue (not recorded which). The receptors originated from an adult woman with Graves' disease, either hyperthyroidism or ophthalmopathy (not recorded which). Each CDR3 is given with its conserved first and last residue. A D gene is named only where the DNA matches it firmly. The listing skips clone size in some rows; elsewhere it reads once, few, many or a size class.

. | . | TRBJ2-5 | TRBV15 | TGTGCCACCAGCAGAGAGAGGTCTATCAATCAGCCCCAGTACTTC | CATSRERSINQPQYF
. | . | TRBJ1-2 | TRBV9 | TGTGCCAGCAGCGCCAGGGGCGAGAACTATGGCTACACCTTC | CASSARGENYGYTF
many | . | TRBJ1-5 | TRBV24-1 | TGTGCCACCAGTGATAGCGGAGGGGCGGCTCAGCCCCAGCATTTT | CATSDSGGAAQPQHF
. | TRBD1 | TRBJ1-2 | TRBV25-1 | TGTGCCAGCAGTTCAACAGGGGTAACTAACTATGGCTACACCTTC | CASSSTGVTNYGYTF
. | . | TRBJ2-3 | TRBV19 | TGTGCCAGTAAAACTACCTCTAGCACAGATACGCAGTATTTT | CASKTTSSTDTQYF
many | . | TRBJ2-7 | TRBV19 | TGTGCCAGTAGTATAGATCTCATCGGGGACTACGAGCAGTACTTC | CASSIDLIGDYEQYF
many | . | TRBJ1-5 | TRBV6-6 | TGTGCCAGCAGTTACACGCTGAAGGGACCGACCAATCAGCCCCAGCATTTT | CASSYTLKGPTNQPQHF
. | TRBD1 | TRBJ2-2 | TRBV14 | TGTGCCAGCAGCGTTCCGGGACAGAACACCGGGGAGCTGTTCTTT | CASSVPGQNTGELFF
. | . | TRBJ1-4 | TRBV7-6 | TGTGCCAGCAGCAATTCTGAAAAACTGTCTTTT | CASSNSEKLSF
. | TRBD2 | TRBJ2-5 | TRBV10-3 | TGTGCCATCGGTGCTAGCGGGAGGGAAGAGACCCAGTACTTC | CAIGASGREETQYF
. | . | TRBJ2-1 | TRBV20-1 | TGCAGTGCTAGAGATAGGGGCCCGAGCTCCTACAATGAGCAGTTCTTC | CSARDRGPSSYNEQFF
. | TRBD2 | TRBJ2-1 | TRBV12-3/TRBV12-4 | TGTGCCAGCAGTATCCGACTAGCGGGAGGCAATGAGCAGTTCTTC | CASSIRLAGGNEQFF
once | TRBD2 | TRBJ2-5 | TRBV6-1 | TGTGCCAGCAGTCATCGTCCCGGGACTACCGGAGAGACCCAGTACTTC | CASSHRPGTTGETQYF
few | . | TRBJ2-3 | TRBV7-6 | TGTGCCAGCAGCACCACCCCCTTCACAGATACGCAGTATTTT | CASSTTPFTDTQYF
. | . | TRBJ1-5 | TRBV6-5 | TGTGCCAGCAGACAAATTAGCGGGAAGCCCCAGCATTTT | CASRQISGKPQHF
. | . | TRBJ2-2 | TRBV7-8 | TGTGCCAGCAGCTTAGGGTCAGGGACGAGGGAGCTGTTTTTT | CASSLGSGTRELFF
many | TRBD2 | TRBJ2-7 | TRBV10-1 | TGCGCCAGCTCGGGGGGGTCTGGGGCAGATATATACGAGCAGTACTTC | CASSGGSGADIYEQYF
many | . | TRBJ2-5 | TRBV7-3 | TGTGCCAGCAGCCTAACCCCGGGGAGAAAAGAGACCCAGTACTTC | CASSLTPGRKETQYF
few | . | TRBJ1-3 | TRBV10-3 | TGTGCCATCAGTGGGCAGGGGAGCTCTGGAAACACCATATATTTT | CAISGQGSSGNTIYF
. | . | TRBJ2-7 | TRBV15 | TGTGCCACCAGCAGAGATCCGGGGACGAACTCCTACGAGCAGTACTTC | CATSRDPGTNSYEQYF
. | . | TRBJ2-5 | TRBV5-8 | TGTGCCAGCAGCTTGCCCGACCCCCGAGGGGAGACCCAGTACTTC | CASSLPDPRGETQYF
many | TRBD1 | TRBJ1-5 | TRBV4-1 | TGCGCCAGCAGCTACGCGGACAGGGCCCTCTGGCCCCAGCATTTT | CASSYADRALWPQHF
many | TRBD1 | TRBJ2-2 | TRBV7-2 | TGTGCCAGCAGCTATGACAGGGGGTGGGTCCCCGGGGAGCTGTTTTTT | CASSYDRGWVPGELFF
few | TRBD2 | TRBJ2-6 | TRBV19 | TGTGCCAGTAGTATAGACGGGACTAGCGGGGCCAACGTCCTGACTTTC | CASSIDGTSGANVLTF
. | . | TRBJ2-7 | TRBV11-2 | TGTGCCAGCATGTCGGCACTGAACTACGAGCAGTACTTC | CASMSALNYEQYF
. | . | TRBJ2-7 | TRBV7-9 | TGTGCCAGCAGCACCCTGGGGTTGCATGAGCAGTACTTC | CASSTLGLHEQYF
many | TRBD1 | TRBJ1-6 | TRBV29-1 | TGCAGCGTTTCGACAGGGGCCCGAGATAATTCACCCCTCCACTTT | CSVSTGARDNSPLHF
many | TRBD2 | TRBJ2-7 | TRBV20-1 | TGCAGTGCTGCTCCCGAACTAGCGGTTCACGAGCAGTACTTC | CSAAPELAVHEQYF
. | . | TRBJ2-5 | TRBV29-1 | TGCAGCGTAAAATTGGCGACCCAGTACTTC | CSVKLATQYF
few | TRBD2 | TRBJ2-7 | TRBV10-3 | TGTGCCATCAATAGCGGGGGATCCTACGAGCAGTACTTC | CAINSGGSYEQYF
many | . | TRBJ1-1 | TRBV7-6 | TGTGCCAGCAGCTTAGGGACCACTGAAGCTTTCTTT | CASSLGTTEAFF
. | . | TRBJ2-5 | TRBV10-3 | TGTGCCATCGGGGTACAGGGGGGGATGATGGAGACCCAGTACTTC | CAIGVQGGMMETQYF
many | . | TRBJ1-5 | TRBV6-5 | TGTGCCAGCAGTTACGAGAGGGGATTGAAGCCCCAGCATTTT | CASSYERGLKPQHF
many | . | TRBJ1-6 | TRBV28 | TGTGCCAGCACCGGACAGTTCGATTCACCCCTCCACTTT | CASTGQFDSPLHF
. | . | TRBJ1-1 | TRBV25-1 | TGTGCCAGCAGCGTAGACGGGAGTCTGAACACTGAAGCTTTCTTT | CASSVDGSLNTEAFF
few | . | TRBJ1-3 | TRBV29-1 | TGCAGCGTTGAGCCCGGGGGCTCTGGAAACACCATATATTTT | CSVEPGGSGNTIYF
. | . | TRBJ1-5 | TRBV7-9 | TGTGCCAGCAGCTTAGGGGGACCGGATCAGCCCCAGCATTTT | CASSLGGPDQPQHF
few | . | TRBJ2-7 | TRBV12-3/TRBV12-4 | TGTGCCAGCAGTTTGAGGGACAACTACGAGCAGTACTTC | CASSLRDNYEQYF
many | . | TRBJ1-5 | TRBV20-1 | TGCAGTGCTATCCTGGGCGGGAGTTATAGCAATCAGCCCCAGCATTTT | CSAILGGSYSNQPQHF
many | . | TRBJ1-4 | TRBV5-5 | TGTGCCAGCAGCCGAAGGCTCCCAGGGGCGGCTGAAAAACTGTTTTTT | CASSRRLPGAAEKLFF
. | . | TRBJ2-2 | TRBV5-1 | TGCGCCAGCAGAGATCGGCGGGTTTGGAACACCGGGGAGCTGTCTTGG | CASRDRRVWNTGELSW
many | . | TRBJ1-2 | TRBV4-1 | TGCGCCAGCAGCCAAAGGCAGCTTAATTATGGCTACACCTTC | CASSQRQLNYGYTF
once | . | TRBJ2-7 | TRBV20-1 | TGCAGTGCTACCGGGCTCGAGCAGTACTTC | CSATGLEQYF
. | . | TRBJ1-4 | TRBV7-9 | TGTGCCAGCAGCACCCACGAGGCCCTGAATAGACTGTTTTTT | CASSTHEALNRLFF
. | TRBD1 | TRBJ2-5 | TRBV13 | TGTGCCAGCAGCCACCGGGACAGGGGGATGATGGAGACCCAGTACTTC | CASSHRDRGMMETQYF
many | . | TRBJ2-7 | TRBV6-5 | TGTGCCAGCACCCAGGGGATTACCTACGAGCAGTACTTC | CASTQGITYEQYF
. | . | TRBJ1-1 | TRBV29-1 | TGCAGCAGTGAAGCGGGCCAGGGGCTGAACACTGAAGCTTTCTTT | CSSEAGQGLNTEAFF
many | TRBD1 | TRBJ2-2 | TRBV12-3/TRBV12-4 | TGTGCCAGCAGATTGGGACAGGGCACCGGGGAGCTGTTTTTT | CASRLGQGTGELFF
many | . | TRBJ2-7 | TRBV5-1 | TGCGCCAGCTCAAGCAGGGAGTACTACGAGCAGTACTTC | CASSSREYYEQYF
. | TRBD2 | TRBJ2-3 | TRBV5-1 | TGCGCCAGCAGCCTATTAAGCGGGGACGTCAGCACAGATACGCAGTATTTT | CASSLLSGDVSTDTQYF
. | . | TRBJ1-2 | TRBV6-2/TRBV6-3 | TGTGCCAGCAGTTACCCTACAGGGAACTATGGCTACACCTTC | CASSYPTGNYGYTF
. | . | TRBJ2-7 | TRBV11-2 | TGTGCCGGCAGCTTAGATCGGGGTAGCGAGTTCTACGAGCAGTACTTC | CAGSLDRGSEFYEQYF
. | . | TRBJ2-3 | TRBV9 | TGTGCCAGCAGCGTAGAAGAGCCCGATACGCAGTATTTT | CASSVEEPDTQYF
many | TRBD1 | TRBJ2-2 | TRBV5-1 | TGCGCCAGCAGCCGCTACCGACAGGGCCCCGGGGAGCTGTTTTTT | CASSRYRQGPGELFF
many | . | TRBJ1-6 | TRBV11-3 | TGTGCCAGCAGCTTGGGCCCGCCGCCTTCACCCCTCCACTTT | CASSLGPPPSPLHF
. | TRBD2 | TRBJ2-7 | TRBV2 | TGTGCCAGCAGCGTATGGGGCGGGAGCTCCTACGAGCAGTACTTC | CASSVWGGSSYEQYF
few | TRBD1 | TRBJ1-5 | TRBV15 | TGTGCCACCAGCACCCTACAGGGGAGCAATCAGCCCCAGCATTTT | CATSTLQGSNQPQHF
many | TRBD2 | TRBJ2-7 | TRBV24-1 | TGTGCCACCAGTGACGGATCGGGGGGCGAGCAGTACTTC | CATSDGSGGEQYF
many | TRBD2 | TRBJ2-7 | TRBV11-2 | TGTGCCAGCAGCTCGGGGGGGGGGGCGCGAGAGCAGTACTTC | CASSSGGGAREQYF
. | . | TRBJ2-7 | TRBV10-3 | TGTGCCATCAGTGGGACTAGCACGGGACAGACCTTCTACGAGCAGTACTTC | CAISGTSTGQTFYEQYF